These T cell receptor beta chains were read from a single sample in a study of control samples from healthy donors and cancer patients. Clones were sequenced by immunoSEQ multiplex PCR, and TCRdb holds only the in-frame ones, with some missing. The repertoire holds around 170,000 clones, with roughly 89% as singletons. The sequencing sample was made of blood. The receptors originated from a woman between 50 and 59 years old in good health. The CDR3 runs from the conserved cysteine through the conserved F or W. D genes are given only for firm matches. Only some rows state a clone size, as once, few, many or a class for expanded clones.

>.|.|TRBV2|TRBJ2-4
CASSEGTDLLEDIQYF
TGTGCCAGCAGTGAGGGGACGGACCTCTTGGAAGACATTCAGTACTTC
>.|.|TRBV10-3|TRBJ1-6
CAISEMRGQANSPLHF
TGTGCCATCAGTGAGATGCGGGGGCAGGCTAATTCACCCCTCCACTTT
>.|.|TRBV28|TRBJ1-2
CASSTLSNYGYTF
TGTGCCAGCAGTACTTTGTCTAACTATGGCTACACCTTC
>.|.|TRBV4-1|TRBJ2-2
CASSFPRGSNTGELFF
TGCGCCAGCAGTTTTCCCCGGGGGTCTAACACCGGGGAGCTGTTTTTT
>.|TRBD1|TRBV29-1|TRBJ1-1
CSGRQGRNTEAFF
TGCAGCGGTAGACAGGGAAGGAACACTGAAGCTTTCTTT
>.|.|TRBV18|TRBJ1-4
CASSPAAEEKLFF
TGTGCCAGCTCACCGGCTGCGGAGGAAAAACTGTTTTTT
>few|.|TRBV4-3|TRBJ1-3
CASSQDQAANSGNTIYF
TGCGCCAGCAGCCAAGATCAAGCAGCGAACTCTGGAAACACCATATATTTT
>.|.|TRBV5-1|TRBJ1-1
CASKGETEAFF
TGCGCCAGCAAGGGTGAAACTGAAGCTTTCTTT
>.|.|TRBV3-1/TRBV3-2|TRBJ2-5
CASSYRAEETQYF
TGTGCCAGCAGCTATCGCGCCGAAGAGACCCAGTACTTC
>.|TRBD1|TRBV5-6|TRBJ1-3
CASSRLQGGFSGNTIYF
TGTGCCAGCAGCCGTTTGCAGGGGGGCTTTTCTGGAAACACCATATATTTT
>once|.|TRBV5-4|TRBJ2-7
CASSLEAETYEQYF
TGTGCCAGCAGCTTGGAAGCGGAAACCTACGAGCAGTACTTC
>.|TRBD1|TRBV28|TRBJ2-7
CASRGGQTRYEQYF
TGTGCCAGCAGAGGGGGACAGACCCGTTACGAGCAGTACTTC
>.|.|TRBV5-1|TRBJ1-3
CASRSEGWSGNTIYF
TGCGCCAGCAGATCGGAAGGCTGGTCCGGAAACACCATATATTTT
>.|TRBD1|TRBV28|TRBJ2-7
CASRGTGEVYEQYF
TGTGCCAGCAGGGGGACAGGGGAGGTCTACGAGCAGTACTTC
>once|.|TRBV5-4|TRBJ1-3
CASSFAGSAGNTIYF
TGTGCCAGCAGCTTCGCGGGATCCGCAGGAAACACCATATATTTT
>.|.|TRBV5-1|TRBJ1-4
CASRDLGANEKLFF
TGCGCCAGCAGGGATCTAGGGGCCAATGAAAAACTGTTTTTT
>.|TRBD2|TRBV7-3|TRBJ2-1
CASSFGREGSQFF
TGTGCCAGCAGCTTTGGGCGGGAGGGCTCCCAGTTCTTC
>.|.|TRBV5-1|TRBJ2-2
CASSSGWARDGELFF
TGCGCCAGCAGCTCCGGTTGGGCCCGGGACGGGGAGCTGTTTTTT
>.|.|TRBV28|TRBJ1-2
CASALHASGRDGYTF
TGTGCCAGCGCCCTCCATGCGTCGGGTAGGGATGGCTACACCTTC
>.|.|TRBV7-2|TRBJ1-3
CASSLRGRKTGNTIYF
TGTGCCAGCAGCTTAAGGGGACGGAAAACTGGAAACACCATATATTTT
>.|TRBD1|TRBV28|TRBJ1-3
CASSPNRGWGNTIYF
TGTGCCAGCAGCCCGAACAGGGGATGGGGAAACACCATATATTTT
>.|TRBD2|TRBV5-1|TRBJ2-7
CASSLVEAGGQITYEQYF
TGCGCCAGCAGCTTGGTTGAAGCGGGGGGGCAGATTACCTACGAGCAGTACTTC
>.|TRBD1|TRBV5-1|TRBJ2-3
CASSVQGATKDTQYF
TGCGCCAGCAGCGTACAGGGGGCGACGAAAGATACGCAGTATTTT
>.|TRBD2|TRBV3-1/TRBV3-2|TRBJ2-1
CASSQDRVAGGPPSAEQFF
TGTGCCAGCAGCCAAGATCGAGTAGCGGGGGGGCCCCCTTCCGCTGAGCAGTTCTTC
>.|.|TRBV7-2|TRBJ1-1
CASSLFAGEVGGAFF
TGTGCCAGCAGCTTATTCGCAGGGGAAGTTGGGGGAGCTTTCTTT